This paragraph reports one TCR beta chain. This sample is drawn from a study of early stage breast cancer tumors. Profiling relied on immunoSEQ multiplex PCR, and the TCRdb table lists in-frame clones only, not all of them. The sample yields some 6,300 clones, roughly 73% seen once. The ends were cut back, 2 bases at V and 0 bases at J, with 15 bases in the middle. Germline CDR1 reads MNHEY; CDR2 reads SMNVEV (reference sequence). CDR3 size: 17 residues. This TCR was sampled from a person aged 35 to 50 with breast cancer. V usage is TRBV27 and J usage is TRBJ2-3; D is unresolved. The material sequenced was normal breast tissue next to the tumor. The CDR3: CASSLRLHRTSTDTQYF. The CDR3 DNA reads TGTGCCAGCAGTTTACGGCTACACAGAACTAGCACAGATACGCAGTATTTT.